The clone carrying this T cell receptor beta chain came up a few times. What it recognizes is unknown. These data are taken from a study of early T cells in non-severe SARS-CoV-2 infection. Across the study: Sequencing used unsorted whole-blood bulk RNA, so chains lack pairing.

Unique molecular identifier tags were affixed to discrete cDNA molecules. Using its own MiXCR run on the 5' RACE reads, TCRdb lists one record per CDR3 protein. The profile covers roughly 80,000 distinct CDR3 sequences, with over 11% appearing a single time and 3% to 3.5% taken by the ten largest. Study-level points and caveats: VDJdb matching skewed toward anti-spike CD8 responses, missing private and CD4 specificities.

In germline, CDR1 is SGHNT, CDR2 YENEEA. This CDR3 spans 17 amino acids. V lost 7 bases and J lost 3, with 21 bases in between. Sequencing was performed on whole blood. The clonotype originates from an adult who was a healthcare worker with PCR-confirmed SARS-CoV-2 infection or an uninfected control (not recorded which). The chain links TRBV11-3 to TRBJ2-2; D may be TRBD1 or TRBD2 (5 bases each). The CDR3 region has the DNA TGTGCCAGCACCCTAGGCCAGGCTATGGGGGACACCGGGGAGCTGTTTTTT. This encodes CASTLGQAMGDTGELFF. Complete variable domain (other parts from reference TRBV11-3 and TRBJ2-2): EAGVVQSPRYKIIEKKQPVAFWCNPISGHNTLYWYLQNLGQGPELLIRYENEEAVDDSQLPKDRFSAERLKGVDSTLKIQPAELGDSAVYLCASTLGQAMGDTGELFFGEGSRLTVL.